A selection of T cell receptor beta chains follows, all from one sample in a study of blood T cell repertoires in COVID-19. Method: immunoSEQ multiplex PCR; TCRdb's copy keeps in-frame clones and lacks some. The sample includes roughly 150,000 clones, 75% to 90% of them seen just once. Sequencing was done on a sample of PBMCs or T cells enriched from blood (not recorded which). Receptors were obtained from a man aged 65-85 years who had been exposed to COVID-19. The CDR3 runs from the conserved cysteine through the conserved F or W. A D gene is named only where the DNA matches it firmly. Expanded clones are given a class, and other clones once, few, many or no size at all.

D,J,V,size,CDR3,DNA
.,TRBJ1-1,TRBV3-1/TRBV3-2,.,CASSQVRGGTEAFF,TGTGCCAGCAGCCAAGTCAGGGGCGGAACTGAAGCTTTCTTT
.,TRBJ2-3,TRBV2,.,CASLLRQVGTQYF,TGTGCCAGCCTCCTACGCCAGGTCGGCACGCAGTATTTT
.,TRBJ1-6,TRBV27,.,CASSSVRQRSSYNSPLHF,TGTGCCAGCAGTTCTGTGAGACAGAGGAGCTCCTATAATTCACCCCTCCACTTT
.,TRBJ1-1,TRBV30,.,CAWSWGPNTEAFF,TGTGCCTGGAGTTGGGGGCCAAACACTGAAGCTTTCTTT
.,TRBJ2-3,TRBV19,.,CASSITHRSRTDTQYF,TGTGCCAGTAGTATCACGCACCGGTCCCGCACAGATACGCAGTATTTT
TRBD1,TRBJ1-6,TRBV5-1,once,CASSLGQGPLHF,TGCGCCAGCAGCTTGGGACAGGGCCCCCTCCACTTT
.,TRBJ1-6,TRBV30,.,CAWETGSESPLHF,TGTGCCTGGGAGACAGGTTCCGAGTCACCCCTCCACTTT
TRBD2,TRBJ2-7,TRBV19,.,CASSMGGSPYEQYF,TGTGCCAGTAGTATGGGAGGGTCCCCCTACGAGCAGTACTTC
.,TRBJ2-2,TRBV6-6,.,CASSGSWPAGTGELFF,TGTGCCAGCAGTGGGAGTTGGCCTGCGGGCACCGGGGAGCTGTTTTTT
.,TRBJ1-6,TRBV3-1/TRBV3-2,.,CASSQDGARGLGHSNSPLHF,TGTGCCAGCAGCCAAGACGGAGCCCGAGGGCTGGGACATAGTAATTCACCCCTCCACTTT